This TCR beta chain was sequenced for a study of early T cells in non-severe SARS-CoV-2 infection. This clonotype was seen many times. Antigen: not known. Separate cDNA molecules each had unique molecular identifiers attached to them. TCRdb reprocessed the 5' RACE reads via MiXCR and lists one record per CDR3 protein. The table lists some 49,000 distinct CDR3 sequences, 12% of them singletons, with over 7.5% in the top ten. Overall study findings and caveats: There was a bias toward anti-spike CD8 responses in VDJdb matching, which missed private and CD4 specificities.

This clonotype was obtained from an adult who was a healthcare worker with PCR-confirmed SARS-CoV-2 infection or an uninfected control (not recorded which). What was sequenced was whole blood.

Here the CDR3 DNA reads TGTGCCAGCAGCTTGGAAGGGGGAAATTCACCCCTCCACTTT. Protein sequence: CASSLEGGNSPLHF. The rearrangement joins TRBV5-6 to TRBJ1-6; a weak D match, TRBD1 (6 bases). The CDR3 contains 14 residues. CDR1 and CDR2 (germline): SGHDT, YYEEEE. Trimming took 0 bases from V and 7 from J, leaving 8 bases between them.